Each of the 15 T cell receptor beta chains below was sequenced from the same sample in a study of T cell responses to AZD1222 COVID-19 vaccine. Clones were sequenced by immunoSEQ multiplex PCR, and TCRdb holds only the in-frame ones, with some missing. This sample has roughly 180,000 clones; around 92% occur once, and the top ten carry 1.3%. The sample consisted of peripheral blood, taken 28 days after the second AZD1222 dose. These receptors originate from an adult who received the AZD1222 COVID-19 vaccine.

This chain uses TRBV3-1 (or the pseudogene TRBV3-2) with TRBJ1-2; TRBD1 aligns across 7 bases. There are 15 residues in the CDR3. V shed 1 base, J shed 5 bases, and the junction held 7 bases outside the gene matches. CDR1 is LGHDT, CDR2 YNNKEL, per germline (reference sequence). The CDR3 is CASSQGVRDRYGYTF. CDR3 DNA sequence: TGTGCCAGCAGCCAAGGAGTTAGGGACAGATATGGCTACACCTTC.

This sequence joins TRBV5-1 and TRBJ1-1, with D hard to call. The germline V and J ends were trimmed by 0 bases and 1 base, with 7 bases remaining between them. The germline CDR1 and CDR2 sequences are SGHRS and YFSETQ. The CDR3 totals 14 residues. The CDR3 DNA sequence: TGCGCCAGCAGCTTGGTACTAGCGAACACTGAAGCTTTCTTT. Translated: CASSLVLANTEAFF.

This sequence joins TRBV20-1 and TRBJ1-2; D remains unclear. The germline CDR1 and CDR2 sequences are DFQATT and SNEGSKA (reference sequence). CDR3 length equals 11 residues. Trimming removed 6 bases from V and 2 bases from J, with 7 bases in between. The CDR3 sequence: CSARQNYGYTF. CDR3 coding DNA: TGCAGTGCCAGGCAGAACTATGGCTACACCTTC.

The chain links TRBV27 to TRBJ1-2, with unresolved D. CDR3 length: 13 amino acids. The V gene lost 3 bases and the J gene lost 8 bases, with 13 bases spanning the gap. Germline-derived CDR1 and CDR2 are MNHEY and SMNVEV (reference sequence). In DNA form, the CDR3 reads TGTGCCAGCAGTTTCCTAGCGGATCGGGGCTACACCTTC. Translating gives CASSFLADRGYTF.

This clone showed up just a few times. V is TRBV13 and J is TRBJ1-3; D is unclear. V gave up 5 bases and J gave up 0 bases, with 8 bases separating them. The CDR3 is made up of 14 amino acids. Germline assignment: CDR1 PRHDT and CDR2 FYEKMQ (reference sequence). This chain's CDR3 is CASSRAYSGNTIYF. The CDR3, as DNA: TGTGCCAGCAGCCGGGCTTACTCTGGAAACACCATATATTTT. Looking up the rest from reference TRBV13 and TRBJ1-3 gives the full variable domain: AAGVIQSPRHLIKEKRETATLKCYPIPRHDTVYWYQQGPGQDPQFLISFYEKMQSDKGSIPDRFSAQQFSDYHSELNMSSLELGDSALYFCASSRAYSGNTIYFGEGSWLTVV.

The chain combines TRBV19 with TRBJ1-1; D call uncertain. This CDR3 is built from 13 residues. Germline V gene lookup returns CDR1 LNHDA and CDR2 SQIVND (reference sequence). Trimming left V 3 bases short and J 1 base short, with 6 bases between. DNA for the CDR3: TGTGCCAGTAGTATCATGGAGAACACTGAAGCTTTCTTT. It encodes CASSIMENTEAFF.

The chain combines TRBV7-9 with TRBJ1-6, with D maybe TRBD1 (5 bases). CDR3 length: 14 residues. V lost 1 base and J lost 6, with 7 bases in between. The V gene's germline CDR1 is SEHNR and CDR2 FQNEAQ (reference sequence). The DNA of the CDR3 is TGTGCCAGCAGCTTAGTGGGACCTAATTCACCCCTCCACTTT. Translation gives CASSLVGPNSPLHF.

The chain joins TRBV10-3 to TRBJ1-2; a weak D match, TRBD1 (5 bases). This CDR3 is 16 amino acids long. Germline V lookup: CDR1 ENHRY, CDR2 SYGVKD. Deletions cut 6 bases from V and 0 bases from J, with 17 bases between. This chain's CDR3 is CAIRSGSTGPNYGYTF. CDR3 nucleotides: TGTGCCATCAGATCTGGGTCCACAGGTCCTAACTATGGCTACACCTTC.

This chain links TRBV7-9 with TRBJ1-5; tentatively, D is TRBD1 (5 bases). In germline, CDR1 is SEHNR, CDR2 FQNEAQ (reference sequence). The CDR3 contains 16 residues. V was shortened by 5 bases and J by 1 base, with 15 bases between the two germline ends. The CDR3 reads CASSPGTQKSNQPQHF. The CDR3 region has the DNA TGTGCCAGCAGCCCCGGGACCCAAAAGAGCAATCAGCCCCAGCATTTT.

The rearrangement uses TRBV30 and TRBJ2-7; D perhaps matches TRBD2 (6 bases). The CDR3 has 13 residues. Trimming stripped 0 bases from V and 5 bases from J, with 11 bases between. CDR1 is GTSNPN, CDR2 SVGIG, per germline (reference sequence). CDR3 loop: CAWSVLGGDEQYF. CDR3 nucleotides: TGTGCCTGGAGTGTACTCGGCGGGGACGAGCAGTACTTC. Complete variable domain (other parts from reference TRBV30 and TRBJ2-7): SQTIHQWPATLVQPVGSPLSLECTVEGTSNPNLYWYRQAAGRGLQLLFYSVGIGQISSEVPQNLSASRPQDRQFILSSKKLLLSDSGFYLCAWSVLGGDEQYFGPGTRLTVT.

DNA for the CDR3: TGTGCCAGCAGTGAAGCGGGTGGAAAGGGGGAGTCGAGCAATCAGCCCCAGCATTTT. Translated: CASSEAGGKGESSNQPQHF. The rearrangement uses TRBV6-1 and TRBJ1-5, with D perhaps matching TRBD1 (6 bases). The CDR3 sequence is 19 residues long. The V end lost 0 bases, the J end lost 1 base, and 19 bases lay between the germline ends. Germline V gene sequence: CDR1 MNHNS, CDR2 SASEGT.

The genes are TRBV6-5 and TRBJ1-3; the D is unclear. This CDR3 is built from 14 residues. From germline, CDR1 is MNHEY and CDR2 SVGAGI. Trimming removed 6 bases at V and 4 bases at J, with 13 bases between. This chain's CDR3 is CASRPRMSGNTIYF. The CDR3 bases are TGTGCCAGCAGGCCAAGGATGTCAGGAAACACCATATATTTT.

This CDR3 is CASSPQQGRNEQFF. CDR3 nucleotides: TGTGCCAGCAGCCCCCAACAGGGAAGGAATGAGCAGTTCTTC. The chain couples TRBV7-3 to TRBJ2-1; TRBD1 is a possible D gene (6 bases). The germline V gene has CDR1 SGHTA and CDR2 FQGTGA. The V gene lost 5 bases and the J gene lost 7 bases, with 15 bases spanning the gap. This CDR3 contains 14 residues.

The gene calls are TRBV5-5 and TRBJ2-2; D is perhaps TRBD2 (6 bases). CDR3 length: 17 amino acids. The germline V gene has CDR1 SGHKS and CDR2 YYEKEE (reference sequence). The V end lost 0 bases, the J end lost 5 bases, and 17 bases lay between the germline ends. The CDR3 coding sequence is TGTGCCAGCAGCTTGGGCTCCGGGGGTATAGGGACCGGGGAGCTGTTTTTT. It translates to CASSLGSGGIGTGELFF.

V and J are TRBV19 and TRBJ1-1; D may be TRBD1 (6 bases). The CDR3 covers 14 residues. CDR1 is LNHDA and CDR2 is SQIVND in the germline V gene (reference sequence). Trimming took 3 bases from V and 1 from J, leaving 9 bases between them. The CDR3 DNA follows: TGTGCCAGTAGTATGAGGGGGGAGAACACTGAAGCTTTCTTT. This sequence encodes CASSMRGENTEAFF.